This TCR beta chain was sequenced during a study of T cell clones after liver transplantation. Study at large: TCRbeta sequencing after a pre-transplant mixed lymphocyte reaction identified graft-donor-reactive clones, later tracked in post-transplant blood. Patients counted as tolerant after at least one year off all immunosuppression, enzymes not exceeding twice normal.

Method: immunoSEQ multiplex PCR; TCRdb's copy keeps in-frame clones and lacks some. The repertoire holds some 33,000 clones, with approximately 96% as singletons. This clone was counted between two and nine times. CDR3 length: 11 amino acids. V lost 5 bases and J 2 bases, leaving 4 bases between the germline ends. Germline-derived CDR1 and CDR2 are SNHLY and FYNNEI. The chain combines TRBV2 with TRBJ2-7; D remains unclear. The receptor was derived from a human patient who received a liver transplant. Some T cells may possibly be graft donor cells. This specimen consisted of CD8+ T cells from blood, obtained 12 months after liver transplant. The CDR3: CASSPTYEQYF. The CDR3 DNA reads TGTGCCAGCAGTCCCACCTACGAGCAGTACTTC.